Following are 2 T cell receptor beta chains from one sample sequenced in a study of blood T cell repertoires in COVID-19. Sequenced by immunoSEQ multiplex PCR; TCRdb stores in-frame clones only, minus some. Here the sample spans about 300,000 clones, about nine tenths being singletons. Material: PBMCs or T cells enriched from blood (not recorded which). The receptors were sampled from a man in his 60s who had recovered from COVID-19.

This chain joins TRBV28 and TRBJ2-7; a possible D gene is TRBD1 (8 bases). The CDR3 totals 16 residues. Germline V lookup: CDR1 MDHEN, CDR2 SYDVKM. V was shortened by 6 bases and J by 0 bases, with 18 bases between the two germline ends. For the CDR3, the DNA is TGTGCCAGCAGACTTATAACAGGGGGGGGCTCCTACGAGCAGTACTTC. It encodes CASRLITGGGSYEQYF. The variable domain in full, completed from reference TRBV28 and TRBJ2-7, reads DVKVTQSSRYLVKRTGEKVFLECVQDMDHENMFWYRQDPGLGLRLIYFSYDVKMKEKGDIPEGYSVSREKKERFSLILESASTNQTSMYLCASRLITGGGSYEQYFGPGTRLTVT.

This clone was picked up one time. The V call is TRBV9, the J call TRBJ2-3, with 7 nucleotides matching TRBD1. V gave up 4 bases and J gave up 3 bases; unmatched junction bases: 8. Germline V gene sequence: CDR1 SGDLS, CDR2 YYNGEE. The CDR3 is 15 residues long. CDR3 region: CASSPSGGRTDTQYF. The CDR3 coding sequence is TGTGCCAGCAGCCCATCAGGGGGAAGAACAGATACGCAGTATTTT.